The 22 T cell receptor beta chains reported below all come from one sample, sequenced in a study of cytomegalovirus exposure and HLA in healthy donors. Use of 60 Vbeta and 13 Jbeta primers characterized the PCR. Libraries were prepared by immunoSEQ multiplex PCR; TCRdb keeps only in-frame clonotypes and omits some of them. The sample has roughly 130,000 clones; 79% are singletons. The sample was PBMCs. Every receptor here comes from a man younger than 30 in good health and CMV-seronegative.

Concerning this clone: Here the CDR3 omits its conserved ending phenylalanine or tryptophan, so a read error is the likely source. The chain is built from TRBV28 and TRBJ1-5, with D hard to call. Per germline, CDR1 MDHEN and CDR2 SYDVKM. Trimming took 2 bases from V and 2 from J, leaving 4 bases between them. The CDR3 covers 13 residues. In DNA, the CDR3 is TGTGCCAGCAGTTTACAGGGCAATCAGCCCCAGCATGTT. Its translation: CASSLQGNQPQHV.

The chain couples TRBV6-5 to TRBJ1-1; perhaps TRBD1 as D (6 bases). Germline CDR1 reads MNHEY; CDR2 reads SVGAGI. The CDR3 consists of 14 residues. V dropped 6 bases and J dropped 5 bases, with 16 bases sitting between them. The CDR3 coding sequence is TGTGCCAGCAGCCTGGCACAGGGTGGGACTGAAGCTTTCTTT. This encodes CASSLAQGGTEAFF.

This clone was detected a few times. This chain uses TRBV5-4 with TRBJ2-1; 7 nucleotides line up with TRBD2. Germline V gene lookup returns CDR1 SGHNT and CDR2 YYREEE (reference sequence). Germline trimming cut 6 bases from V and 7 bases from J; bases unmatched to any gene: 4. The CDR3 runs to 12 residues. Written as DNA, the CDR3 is TGTGCCAGCAACCCGGGAGGAAATGAGCAGTTCTTC. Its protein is CASNPGGNEQFF.

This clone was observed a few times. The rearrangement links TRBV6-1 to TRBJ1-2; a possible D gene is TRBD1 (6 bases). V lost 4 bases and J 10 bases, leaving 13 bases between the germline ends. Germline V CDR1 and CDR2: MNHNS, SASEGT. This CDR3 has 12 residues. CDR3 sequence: CASSGGGPDYTF. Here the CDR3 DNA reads TGTGCCAGCAGTGGAGGGGGTCCTGACTACACCTTC.

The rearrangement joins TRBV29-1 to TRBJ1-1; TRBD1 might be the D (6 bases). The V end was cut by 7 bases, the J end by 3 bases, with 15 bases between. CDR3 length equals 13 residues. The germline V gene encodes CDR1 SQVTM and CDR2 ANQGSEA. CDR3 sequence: CSAQGGGDTEAFF. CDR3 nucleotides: TGCAGCGCTCAGGGAGGGGGGGACACTGAAGCTTTCTTT.

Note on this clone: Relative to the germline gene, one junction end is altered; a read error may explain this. CDR3 sequence: CASSYSRNSGRVNF. CDR3 nucleotides: TGTGCCAGCAGTTACTCGAGAAATTCGGGTCGGGTAAACTTT. The chain has TRBV6-5 and TRBJ1-6; D not resolved. CDR1 and CDR2 (germline): MNHEY, SVGAGI. This CDR3 is built from 14 residues.

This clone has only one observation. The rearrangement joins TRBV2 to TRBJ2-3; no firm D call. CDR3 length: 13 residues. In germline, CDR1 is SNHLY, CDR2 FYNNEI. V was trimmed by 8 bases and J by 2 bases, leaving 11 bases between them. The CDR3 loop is CASDFVPTDTQYF. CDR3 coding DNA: TGTGCCAGCGACTTTGTCCCCACAGATACGCAGTATTTT.

Here the CDR3 DNA reads TGTGCCAGTAGTCCTTCTAGCCCTAGTTACAATGAGCAGTTCTTC. It codes for CASSPSSPSYNEQFF. The chain couples TRBV19 to TRBJ2-1; TRBD2 is a possible D gene (5 bases). The CDR3 totals 15 residues. Between the trimmed V and J ends, which lost 5 bases and 4 bases, there was a span of 15 bases. Germline CDR1 and CDR2: LNHDA and SQIVND (reference sequence).

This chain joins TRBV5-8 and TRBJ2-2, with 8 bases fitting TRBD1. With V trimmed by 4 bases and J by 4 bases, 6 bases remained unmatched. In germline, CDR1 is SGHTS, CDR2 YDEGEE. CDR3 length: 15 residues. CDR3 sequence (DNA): TGTGCCAGCAGCCGACAGGGGTATTCCACCGGGGAGCTGTTTTTT. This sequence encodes CASSRQGYSTGELFF.

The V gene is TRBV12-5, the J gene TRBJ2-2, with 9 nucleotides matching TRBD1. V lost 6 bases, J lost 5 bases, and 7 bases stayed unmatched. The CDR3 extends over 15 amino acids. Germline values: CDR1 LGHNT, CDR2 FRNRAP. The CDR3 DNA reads TGTGCTAGTGGACTCCGCGGGACAGGGACCGGGGAGCTGTTTTTT. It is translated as CASGLRGTGTGELFF.

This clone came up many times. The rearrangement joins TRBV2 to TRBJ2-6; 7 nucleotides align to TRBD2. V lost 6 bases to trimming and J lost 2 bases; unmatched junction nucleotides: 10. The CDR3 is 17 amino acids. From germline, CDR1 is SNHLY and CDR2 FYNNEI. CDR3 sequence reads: CASSTGTIDPGANVLTF. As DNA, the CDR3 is TGTGCCAGCAGCACCGGGACTATTGACCCTGGGGCCAACGTCCTGACTTTC.

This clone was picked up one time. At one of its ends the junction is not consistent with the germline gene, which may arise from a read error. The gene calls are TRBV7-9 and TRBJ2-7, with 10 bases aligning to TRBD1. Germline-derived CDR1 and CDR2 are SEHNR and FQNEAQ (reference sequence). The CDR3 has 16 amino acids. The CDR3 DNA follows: TGTTCCAGCACCACCTGGGGACAGGGGAGCTCCTACGAGCAGTACTTC. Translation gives CSSTTWGQGSSYEQYF. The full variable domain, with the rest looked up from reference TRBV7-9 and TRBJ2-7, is DTGVSQNPRHKITKRGQNVTFRCDPISEHNRLYWYRQTLGQGPEFLTYFQNEAQLEKSRLLSDRFSAERPKGSFSTLEIQRTEQGDSAMYLCSSTTWGQGSSYEQYFGPGTRLTVT.

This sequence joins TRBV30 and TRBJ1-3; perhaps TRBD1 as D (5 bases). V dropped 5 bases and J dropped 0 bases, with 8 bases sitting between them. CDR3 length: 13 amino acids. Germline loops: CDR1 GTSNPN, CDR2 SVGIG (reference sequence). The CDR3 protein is CAWGHTSGNTIYF. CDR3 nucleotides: TGTGCCTGGGGACATACCTCTGGAAACACCATATATTTT.

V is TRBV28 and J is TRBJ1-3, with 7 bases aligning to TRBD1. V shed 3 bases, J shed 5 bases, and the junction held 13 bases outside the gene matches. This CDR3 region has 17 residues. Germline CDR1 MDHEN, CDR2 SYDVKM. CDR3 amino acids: CASSFPARGRGRNTIYF. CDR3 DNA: TGTGCCAGCAGTTTCCCGGCCCGGGGCAGGGGGAGAAACACCATATATTTT.

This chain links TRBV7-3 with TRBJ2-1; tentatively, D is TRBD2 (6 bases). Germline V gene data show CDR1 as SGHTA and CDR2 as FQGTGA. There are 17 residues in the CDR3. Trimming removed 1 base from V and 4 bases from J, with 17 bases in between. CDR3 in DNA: TGTGCCAGCAGCTTAAATGTGGCGGCTAGCGAGTACAATGAGCAGTTCTTC. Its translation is CASSLNVAASEYNEQFF.

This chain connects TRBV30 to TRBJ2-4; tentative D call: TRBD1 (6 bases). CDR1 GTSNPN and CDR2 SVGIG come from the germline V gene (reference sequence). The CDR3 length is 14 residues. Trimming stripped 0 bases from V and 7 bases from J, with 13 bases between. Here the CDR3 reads CAWSVSNRANIQYF. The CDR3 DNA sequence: TGTGCCTGGAGTGTAAGCAACAGGGCGAACATTCAGTACTTC.

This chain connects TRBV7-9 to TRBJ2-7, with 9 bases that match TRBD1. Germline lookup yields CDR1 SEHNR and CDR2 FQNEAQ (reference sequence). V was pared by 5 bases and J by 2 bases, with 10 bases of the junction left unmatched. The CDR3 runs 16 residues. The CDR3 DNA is TGTGCCAGCAGCCTCTCCCGGGACAGGGAAGCCTACGAGCAGTACTTC. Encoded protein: CASSLSRDREAYEQYF.

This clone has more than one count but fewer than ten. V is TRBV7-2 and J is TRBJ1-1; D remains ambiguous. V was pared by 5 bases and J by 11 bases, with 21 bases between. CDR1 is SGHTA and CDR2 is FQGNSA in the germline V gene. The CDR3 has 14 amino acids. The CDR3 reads CASSPIANSRGAFF. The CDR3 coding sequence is TGTGCCAGCAGCCCCATCGCGAACTCGAGAGGGGCTTTCTTT.

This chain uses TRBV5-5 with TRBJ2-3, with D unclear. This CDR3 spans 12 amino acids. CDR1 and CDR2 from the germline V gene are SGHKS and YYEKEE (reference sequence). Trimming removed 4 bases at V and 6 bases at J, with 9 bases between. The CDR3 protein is CASSAEVDTQYF. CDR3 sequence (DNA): TGTGCCAGCAGCGCAGAGGTGGATACGCAGTATTTT.

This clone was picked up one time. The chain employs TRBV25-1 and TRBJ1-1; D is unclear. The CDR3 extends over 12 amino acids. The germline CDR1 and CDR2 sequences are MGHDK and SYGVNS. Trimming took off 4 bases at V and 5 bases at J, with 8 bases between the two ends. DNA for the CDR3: TGTGCCAGCAGTGTGTCCGGTACTGAAGCTTTCTTT. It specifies CASSVSGTEAFF.

In DNA, the CDR3 is TGTGCCAGTAGTATCTCGTGGGCTAGCGGGAGGAACGAGCAGTACTTC. Translated, it gives CASSISWASGRNEQYF. V gene TRBV19 combines with J gene TRBJ2-7; 11 bases line up with TRBD2. CDR3 length equals 16 residues. Germline values: CDR1 LNHDA, CDR2 SQIVND (reference sequence). The V and J ends lost 3 bases and 5 bases, in that order; junction bases with no gene match: 9.

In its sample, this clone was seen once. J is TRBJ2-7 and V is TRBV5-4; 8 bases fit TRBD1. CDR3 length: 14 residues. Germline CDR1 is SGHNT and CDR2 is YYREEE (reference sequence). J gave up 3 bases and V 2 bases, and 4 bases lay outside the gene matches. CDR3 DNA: TGTGCCAGCAGCTTAACAGGGGGATACTACGAGCAGTACTTC. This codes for CASSLTGGYYEQYF.